Listed below are T cell receptor beta chains from one sample, sequenced in a study of T cell responses to AZD1222 COVID-19 vaccine. Libraries were prepared by immunoSEQ multiplex PCR; TCRdb keeps only in-frame clonotypes and omits some of them. The table shows more than 95,000 clones, with around 90% occurring only once. The specimen comprised peripheral blood, sampled on day 0 of AZD1222 vaccination. These receptors originate from an adult in good health. The CDR3 runs from the conserved cysteine through the conserved F or W. Each record gives: J gene, V gene, clone size, D gene, CDR3 DNA, CDR3 protein. A D gene is named only where the DNA matches it firmly. Size is omitted from some rows. Given values are once, few, many or a class for expanded clones.

TRBJ2-2 | TRBV7-7 | . | TRBD2 | TGTGCTAGCAGCTTAGCGGGAGGGCCGGTAACCGGGGAGCTGTTTTTT | CASSLAGGPVTGELFF
TRBJ2-1 | TRBV29-1 | . | . | TGCAGCGTTGAAGGGCAGACCAATGAGCAGTTCTTC | CSVEGQTNEQFF
TRBJ1-1 | TRBV18 | . | . | TGTGCCAGCTCACCACCGGGTGGCAGTGAAGCTTTCTTT | CASSPPGGSEAFF
TRBJ2-1 | TRBV28 | . | . | TGTGCCAGCAGCGACTTGGCCAGGGGGCAGTTCTTC | CASSDLARGQFF
TRBJ1-5 | TRBV30 | . | . | TGTGCCTGGAGGGGGGGGAATAGCAATCAGCCCCAGCATTTT | CAWRGGNSNQPQHF
TRBJ1-4 | TRBV28 | . | . | TGTGCCAGCAGTTTAATATCGGTCAGTGAAAAACTGTTTTTT | CASSLISVSEKLFF
TRBJ2-1 | TRBV2 | . | TRBD2 | TGTGCCAGCAGTTCACTAGCGAATTACAATGAGCAGTTCTTC | CASSSLANYNEQFF
TRBJ1-2 | TRBV29-1 | . | TRBD1 | TGCAGCGCCGGGACAGGGAAGGGCTACACCTTC | CSAGTGKGYTF
TRBJ1-3 | TRBV27 | . | . | TGTGCCAGCAGTTTATCGCTTTCGTCGGGAAACACCATATATTTT | CASSLSLSSGNTIYF
TRBJ1-1 | TRBV5-1 | few | TRBD1 | TGCGCCAGCAGCCCTGGGACAGGGGGCTCGCCTGAAGCTTTCTTT | CASSPGTGGSPEAFF
TRBJ2-7 | TRBV3-1/TRBV3-2 | . | . | TGTGCCAGCAGCCAAGATCCGGCTAGCTTAGACGAGCAGTACTTC | CASSQDPASLDEQYF
TRBJ1-4 | TRBV5-1 | few | TRBD1 | TGCGCCAGCAGCTTGGAGGGGGCGAATGAAAAACTGTTTTTT | CASSLEGANEKLFF
TRBJ1-2 | TRBV19 | . | . | TGTGCCAGTAGACTCTCCGGGACCGGAGCTAACTATGGCTACACCTTC | CASRLSGTGANYGYTF
TRBJ1-4 | TRBV5-1 | . | . | TGCGCCAGCAGCTCCCGACTGGGAAATGAAAAACTGTTTTTT | CASSSRLGNEKLFF
TRBJ2-1 | TRBV6-5 | . | TRBD1 | TGTGCCAGCAAACCGGACAGGGGTAATGAGCAGTTCTTC | CASKPDRGNEQFF
TRBJ2-1 | TRBV15 | . | . | TGTGCCACCAGCATAATCAATGAGCAGTTCTTC | CATSIINEQFF
TRBJ2-7 | TRBV6-5 | . | TRBD1 | TGTGCCAGCAGTTTTGGACAGGGGGCATGGGAGCAGTACTTC | CASSFGQGAWEQYF
TRBJ2-1 | TRBV7-3 | . | . | TGTGCCAGCGGTAGAGCCGTGAGCCAATATGATGAGCAGTTCTTC | CASGRAVSQYDEQFF
TRBJ2-1 | TRBV28 | once | TRBD2 | TGTGCCAGCAGTCTCCCACTAGCGACTACCTACAATGAGCAGTTCTTC | CASSLPLATTYNEQFF
TRBJ2-2 | TRBV4-1 | . | . | TGCGCCAGCAGCCCCATTGGCACCGGGGAGCTGTTTTTT | CASSPIGTGELFF
TRBJ2-1 | TRBV5-1 | . | TRBD2 | TGCGCCAGCAGCTTGGTTCCCCTAGCGGGAGTACTGAATGAGCAGTTCTTC | CASSLVPLAGVLNEQFF
TRBJ2-1 | TRBV27 | . | . | TGTGCCACCCGTGACGGGGGCTACAATGAGCAGTTCTTC | CATRDGGYNEQFF